The entry below gives a single T cell receptor beta chain sequence along with its context. Method: immunoSEQ multiplex PCR; TCRdb's copy keeps in-frame clones and lacks some. The repertoire holds approximately 170,000 clones, with around 87% as singletons. The data stem from a study of blood T cell repertoires in COVID-19. V dropped 1 base and J dropped 10; count of bases not matched to a gene: 14. CDR3 length: 17 amino acids. The germline V gene has CDR1 SGHVS and CDR2 FQNEAQ. Sample: peripheral blood. The TCR originated in a woman of 80 years or more in a cohort sampled during active or convalescent COVID-19. The J gene is TRBJ2-1, the V gene TRBV7-8; 9 nucleotides agree with TRBD1. The CDR3 bases are TGTGCCAGCAGCTTAGTCTCGGGACAGGGATTAACCTCGGAGCAGTTCTTC. Its protein is CASSLVSGQGLTSEQFF.